Listed below are T cell receptor beta chains from one sample, sequenced in a study of cytomegalovirus exposure and HLA in healthy donors. Sequenced by immunoSEQ multiplex PCR; TCRdb stores in-frame clones only, minus some. The sample shows some 160,000 clones, around 80% of them seen only once. The specimen was PBMCs. These receptors originate from a man aged 35 to 55 in good health and CMV-seronegative. Each CDR3 is given with its conserved first and last residue. Fields, in order: J gene, V gene, clone size, D gene, CDR3 protein, CDR3 DNA. A D gene is named only where the DNA matches it firmly. Not every row has a clone size; where given, it reads once, few, many or a size class.

TRBJ2-1,TRBV5-4,NA,NA,CASSLGTGNNEQFF,TGTGCCAGCAGCTTAGGGACTGGAAACAATGAGCAGTTCTTC
TRBJ2-5,TRBV20-1,few,NA,CSAAPGETQYF,TGCAGTGCGGCCCCCGGGGAGACCCAGTACTTC
TRBJ2-1,TRBV5-8,once,TRBD1,CASRPGQGGRLYNEQFF,TGTGCCAGCAGACCGGGACAGGGCGGTCGGCTCTACAATGAGCAGTTCTTC
TRBJ1-1,TRBV29-1,few,NA,CSVEDRGQSSWTEAFF,TGCAGCGTTGAAGATAGAGGACAGTCGAGCTGGACTGAAGCTTTCTTT
TRBJ2-5,TRBV4-2,NA,TRBD1,CASSLFPDRGLGETQYF,TGTGCCAGCAGCCTGTTCCCCGACAGGGGGCTAGGGGAGACCCAGTACTTC
TRBJ2-7,TRBV6-4,NA,TRBD2,CACSGLAGCKNYEQYF,TGTGCCTGCTCAGGACTAGCGGGTTGTAAGAACTACGAGCAGTACTTC
TRBJ2-5,TRBV27,NA,TRBD2,CASTSGGLAGGQETQYF,TGTGCCAGCACCTCCGGCGGACTAGCGGGGGGTCAAGAGACCCAGTACTTC
TRBJ2-1,TRBV11-2,NA,TRBD2,CASSSFGLAGVGEQFF,TGTGCCAGCAGCTCATTCGGACTAGCGGGAGTTGGGGAGCAGTTCTTC
TRBJ1-3,TRBV11-2,once,TRBD1,CASIPDLSGTGGAGNTIYF,TGTGCCAGCATCCCGGATTTGTCCGGGACAGGGGGCGCTGGAAACACCATATATTTT
TRBJ1-1,TRBV10-3,NA,TRBD1,CAIRTDRAGGGTEAFF,TGTGCCATCAGGACGGACAGGGCCGGAGGGGGCACTGAAGCTTTCTTT
TRBJ2-5,TRBV6-5,NA,TRBD1,CASSPTGGVQTQYF,TGTGCCAGCAGTCCTACAGGGGGAGTGCAGACCCAGTACTTC
TRBJ1-2,TRBV5-4,NA,NA,CASSLDPSGPYGYTF,TGTGCCAGCAGCTTAGACCCGTCAGGGCCATATGGCTACACCTTC
TRBJ1-1,TRBV6-6,few,NA,CASTPIEFMNTEAFF,TGTGCCAGCACCCCGATTGAGTTCATGAACACTGAAGCTTTCTTT
TRBJ2-4,TRBV11-1,NA,NA,CASSFVTGAKNIQYF,TGTGCCAGCAGCTTTGTAACGGGAGCCAAAAACATTCAGTACTTC
TRBJ2-1,TRBV9,NA,TRBD1,CASSANRGRYNEQFF,TGTGCCAGCAGCGCCAACAGGGGGAGGTACAATGAGCAGTTCTTC
TRBJ2-1,TRBV7-3,NA,TRBD2,CASSSSSGNEQFF,TGTGCCAGCAGCTCCAGTAGCGGGAATGAGCAGTTCTTC
TRBJ2-7,TRBV2,NA,NA,CAGGTGGDYEQYF,TGTGCCGGGGGCACAGGGGGGGACTACGAGCAGTACTTC
TRBJ2-1,TRBV28,NA,TRBD1,CASRRTGYTYNEQFF,TGTGCCAGCCGAAGGACAGGCTATACATACAATGAGCAGTTCTTC
TRBJ1-5,TRBV9,NA,TRBD1,CASSEGTGGWSNQPQHF,TGTGCCAGCAGCGAGGGGACAGGGGGTTGGAGCAATCAGCCCCAGCATTTT
TRBJ2-7,TRBV6-5,few,TRBD1,CASSYRDRQAYEQYF,TGTGCCAGCAGTTACCGGGACAGGCAAGCCTACGAGCAGTACTTC
TRBJ2-4,TRBV28,NA,TRBD2,CASSDLAGLNSQYF,TGTGCCAGCAGTGACCTAGCGGGATTGAACAGTCAGTACTTC
TRBJ1-4,TRBV5-1,NA,NA,CASSSGNEKLFF,TGCGCCAGCAGTTCAGGGAATGAAAAACTGTTTTTT
TRBJ1-1,TRBV28,once,NA,CASREGRMNTEAFF,TGTGCCAGCAGGGAGGGTCGAATGAACACTGAAGCTTTCTTT
TRBJ1-5,TRBV18,NA,NA,CASPQRLVGDQPQHF,TGTGCCAGCCCGCAACGTTTGGTCGGTGATCAGCCCCAGCATTTT
TRBJ2-1,TRBV2,few,NA,CASSASWDTYYNEQFF,TGTGCCAGCAGCGCCTCGTGGGACACCTACTACAATGAGCAGTTCTTC